The 21 T cell receptor beta chains listed next were all sequenced from one sample in a study of cytomegalovirus exposure and HLA in healthy donors. Both 60 Vbeta primers and 13 Jbeta primers went into the PCR. Method: immunoSEQ multiplex PCR; TCRdb's copy keeps in-frame clones and lacks some. The table lists under 150,000 clones, roughly two thirds of them singletons. Sequenced: PBMCs. Receptors originate from a woman in her thirties or forties in good health and CMV-seronegative.

The J gene is TRBJ1-1, the V gene TRBV7-9; no clear D. Trimming cost V 2 bases and J 0 bases, with 10 bases left between them. Germline V gene lookup returns CDR1 SEHNR and CDR2 FQNEAQ (reference sequence). There are 15 residues in the CDR3. The CDR3 sequence is CASSLSREMNTEAFF. In DNA, the CDR3 is TGTGCCAGCAGCTTATCACGGGAAATGAACACTGAAGCTTTCTTT.

V gene TRBV13 combines with J gene TRBJ1-2, with 9 positions matching TRBD1. This CDR3 is 13 amino acids long. V lost 10 bases to trimming and J lost 3 bases; unmatched junction nucleotides: 6. CDR1 is PRHDT, CDR2 FYEKMQ, per germline (reference sequence). The chain's CDR3 is CATPDRGYYGYTF. The CDR3 DNA follows: TGTGCCACCCCGGACAGGGGCTACTATGGCTACACCTTC.

The rearrangement uses TRBV7-3 and TRBJ2-2, with 8 bases aligning to TRBD1. Germline CDR1 is SGHTA and CDR2 is FQGTGA. CDR3 length: 14 amino acids. V shed 3 bases and J 8 bases; nucleotides not matched to a gene: 5. DNA for the CDR3: TGTGCCAGCAGCTTGACAGGGGTGAAGGGGGAGCTGTTTTTT. It is translated as CASSLTGVKGELFF.

The chain is built from TRBV11-2 and TRBJ2-1; 7 nucleotides align to TRBD2. The ends lost 1 base at V and 9 bases at J; junction bases unmatched: 12. The V gene's germline CDR1 is SGHAT and CDR2 FQNNGV. This CDR3 has 16 residues. CDR3 in amino acids: CASSLVGRGWPAEQFF. The CDR3 nucleotides are TGTGCCAGCAGCTTAGTGGGGAGGGGATGGCCGGCTGAGCAGTTCTTC.

The chain links TRBV4-1 to TRBJ1-1; TRBD1 agrees at 8 bases. CDR3 length equals 15 residues. Germline V gene sequence: CDR1 MGHRA, CDR2 YSYEKL. V trimming: 2 bases; J trimming: 7 bases; junction bases outside the gene matches: 9. Here the CDR3 reads CASSQIPSGGGEAFF. CDR3 DNA sequence: TGCGCCAGCAGCCAAATTCCGTCAGGGGGCGGTGAAGCTTTCTTT.

This clone was recorded a few times. The chain joins TRBV5-4 to TRBJ1-2; 8 nucleotides match TRBD1. The germline V gene encodes CDR1 SGHNT and CDR2 YYREEE (reference sequence). CDR3 size: 15 residues. J gave up 5 bases and V 0 bases, and 6 bases lay outside the gene matches. The CDR3 region is CASSLGAGGEYGYTF. The CDR3 nucleotides are TGTGCCAGCAGCTTGGGGGCAGGGGGCGAGTATGGCTACACCTTC.

This clone was seen only a few times. The J gene is TRBJ1-2, the V gene TRBV29-1; maybe TRBD1 (6 bases). The CDR3 runs to 13 residues. Germline V gene lookup returns CDR1 SQVTM and CDR2 ANQGSEA. V was clipped by 0 bases and J by 8 bases, with 13 bases between them. This CDR3 reads CSVEDGGGQGYTF. The CDR3 DNA sequence: TGCAGCGTTGAAGATGGGGGGGGCCAGGGCTACACCTTC. The complete variable domain, with remaining parts taken from reference TRBV29-1 and TRBJ1-2, reads SAVISQKPSRDICQRGTSLTIQCQVDSQVTMMFWYRQQPGQSLTLIATANQGSEATYESGFVIDKFPISRPNLTFSTLTVSNMSPEDSSIYLCSVEDGGGQGYTFGSGTRLTVV.

This chain links TRBV5-8 with TRBJ1-3; unclear D gene. Germline loops: CDR1 SGHTS, CDR2 YDEGEE. This CDR3 is built from 14 residues. Trimming stripped 0 bases from V and 4 bases from J, with 8 bases between. The CDR3: CASSLAGYGNTIYF. The DNA for the CDR3 is TGTGCCAGCAGCTTGGCAGGATACGGAAACACCATATATTTT.

The chain combines TRBV27 with TRBJ2-3; D is possibly TRBD2 (7 bases). This CDR3 spans 18 amino acids. Deletions cut 5 bases from V and 4 bases from J, with 25 bases between. Germline CDR1 is MNHEY and CDR2 is SMNVEV (reference sequence). For the CDR3, the DNA is TGTGCCAGCAGTGTTACGGGGGGCCTAATACTAGAGGCAGATACGCAGTATTTT. It is translated as CASSVTGGLILEADTQYF.

J is TRBJ2-1 and V is TRBV6-1; perhaps TRBD1 as D (5 bases). Germline assignment: CDR1 MNHNS and CDR2 SASEGT. Trimming took off 3 bases at V and 1 base at J, with 7 bases between the two ends. The CDR3 is made up of 14 amino acids. In nucleotides, the CDR3 is TGTGCCAGCAGTGATCAGGGATCCTACAATGAGCAGTTCTTC. Translated: CASSDQGSYNEQFF.

This chain connects TRBV19 to TRBJ1-5, with unresolved D. Germline V gene sequence: CDR1 LNHDA, CDR2 SQIVND (reference sequence). The V and J ends lost 3 bases and 0 bases respectively, with 12 bases between them. The CDR3 consists of 16 residues. This CDR3 is CASSISNIYSNQPQHF. The CDR3 nucleotides are TGTGCCAGTAGTATTAGCAACATCTATAGCAATCAGCCCCAGCATTTT.

The genes are TRBV28 and TRBJ2-7; TRBD2 agrees at 9 bases. The germline V gene encodes CDR1 MDHEN and CDR2 SYDVKM. The CDR3 length is 14 residues. V dropped 9 bases and J dropped 2; count of bases not matched to a gene: 8. The CDR3 protein is CASSGTSLAYEQYV. The CDR3 DNA is TGTGCCAGTTCCGGGACTAGCCTGGCCTACGAGCAGTACGTC.

The V gene is TRBV7-9, the J gene TRBJ1-2; D unclear. V gave up 2 bases and J gave up 4 bases, with 8 bases separating them. The CDR3 covers 13 residues. Germline CDR1 and CDR2: SEHNR and FQNEAQ (reference sequence). CDR3 nucleotide sequence: TGTGCCAGCAGCTTACGTGCAGGCTATGGCTACACCTTC. Protein: CASSLRAGYGYTF.

The gene calls are TRBV6-6 and TRBJ2-5; possible D gene TRBD2, 6 bases. Germline V CDR1 and CDR2: MNHNY, SVGAGI (reference sequence). This CDR3 is built from 16 residues. Trimming removed 5 bases from V and 2 bases from J, with 18 bases in between. This CDR3 is CASSPVLAVGQETQYF. CDR3 sequence (DNA): TGTGCCAGCAGTCCGGTGTTAGCGGTAGGACAAGAGACCCAGTACTTC.

The genes are TRBV7-8 and TRBJ2-1; possible D gene TRBD2, 7 bases. In germline, CDR1 is SGHVS, CDR2 FQNEAQ. V was cut by 1 base and J by 8 bases, with 24 bases left in between. There are 18 residues in the CDR3. This chain's CDR3 is CASSLVDGVGGAYHEQFF. The CDR3 nucleotides are TGTGCCAGCAGCTTAGTAGATGGGGTTGGGGGGGCGTACCATGAGCAGTTCTTC.

J is TRBJ2-1 and V is TRBV12-5; D perhaps matches TRBD2 (6 bases). The germline CDR1 and CDR2 sequences are LGHNT and FRNRAP. Between the trimmed V and J ends, which lost 2 bases and 7 bases, there was a span of 18 bases. The CDR3 has 16 amino acids. The CDR3 is CASGLFGGALGNEQFF. The CDR3 nucleotides read TGTGCTAGTGGTTTGTTTGGCGGGGCCTTGGGGAATGAGCAGTTCTTC.

This clone showed up just once. The rearrangement uses TRBV25-1 and TRBJ1-2; no reliable D call. This CDR3 spans 16 amino acids. Germline assignment: CDR1 MGHDK and CDR2 SYGVNS. V was trimmed by 3 bases and J by 5 bases, leaving 19 bases between them. The CDR3 bases are TGTGCCAGCAGTGATCCTCCCCTGAGAGGGTGGTATGGCTACACCTTC. Translated, it gives CASSDPPLRGWYGYTF.

The rearrangement uses TRBV28 and TRBJ1-5, with TRBD1 identical over 8 bases. The trim removed 5 bases at V and 0 bases at J, leaving 3 bases unmatched. The CDR3 loop spans 15 amino acids. Germline loops: CDR1 MDHEN, CDR2 SYDVKM. CDR3 nucleotides: TGTGCCAGCAGTCACAGGGGGTCTAGCAATCAGCCCCAGCATTTT. It codes for CASSHRGSSNQPQHF.

This clone showed up just a few times. This chain uses TRBV5-1 with TRBJ2-7; 8 positions agree with TRBD1. Germline CDR1 is SGHRS and CDR2 is YFSETQ. The ends lost 0 bases at V and 6 bases at J; junction bases unmatched: 5. This CDR3 is 14 amino acids long. In DNA, the CDR3 is TGCGCCAGCAGCTTGGCCCAGGGGGCGCTCGAGCAGTACTTC. It specifies CASSLAQGALEQYF.

This clone has only a few counts. The V call is TRBV5-1, the J call TRBJ2-7; 8 bases are shared with TRBD2. The CDR3 totals 16 residues. Trimming at V came to 4 bases and at J to 5 bases, leaving 14 bases not matched to a gene. Per germline, CDR1 SGHRS and CDR2 YFSETQ. CDR3 nucleotide sequence: TGCGCCAGCAGCGCATCCTCGGGGGGGCGTTTTAACGAGCAGTACTTC. Its protein product is CASSASSGGRFNEQYF.

The gene calls are TRBV7-6 and TRBJ1-3; D is unresolved. The V end lost 5 bases, the J end lost 1 base, and 12 bases lay between the germline ends. There are 15 residues in the CDR3. Germline CDR1 and CDR2: SGHVS and FNYEAQ. The CDR3 DNA follows: TGTGCCAGCAGCCCCCTGTACGGGTCTGGAAACACCATATATTTT. Its protein product is CASSPLYGSGNTIYF.